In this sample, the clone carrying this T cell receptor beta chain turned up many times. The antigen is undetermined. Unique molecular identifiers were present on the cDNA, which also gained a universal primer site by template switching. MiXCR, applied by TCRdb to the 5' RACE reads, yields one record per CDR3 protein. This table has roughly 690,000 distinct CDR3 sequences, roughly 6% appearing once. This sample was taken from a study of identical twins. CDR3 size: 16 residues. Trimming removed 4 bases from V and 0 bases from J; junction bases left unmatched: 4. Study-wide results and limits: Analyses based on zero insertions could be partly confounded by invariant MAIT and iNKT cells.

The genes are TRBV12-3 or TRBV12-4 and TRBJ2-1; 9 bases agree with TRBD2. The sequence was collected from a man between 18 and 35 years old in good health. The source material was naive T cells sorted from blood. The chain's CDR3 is CASSSQAGGSYNEQFF. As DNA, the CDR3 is TGTGCCAGCAGTTCCCAAGCGGGAGGCTCCTACAATGAGCAGTTCTTC.